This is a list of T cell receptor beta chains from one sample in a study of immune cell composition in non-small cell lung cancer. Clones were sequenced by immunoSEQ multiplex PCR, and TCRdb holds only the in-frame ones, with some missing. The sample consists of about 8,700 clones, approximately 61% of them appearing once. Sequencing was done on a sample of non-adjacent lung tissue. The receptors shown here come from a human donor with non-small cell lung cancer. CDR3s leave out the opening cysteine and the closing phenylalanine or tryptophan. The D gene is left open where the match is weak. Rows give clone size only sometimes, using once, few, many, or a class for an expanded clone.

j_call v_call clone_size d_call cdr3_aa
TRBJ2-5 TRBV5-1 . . ASSPQGGLAQETQY
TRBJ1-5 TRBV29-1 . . SVGDQGRPQH
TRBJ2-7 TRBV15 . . ATSRDKWGRDYEQY
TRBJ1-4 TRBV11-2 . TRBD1 ASSSTRTGANEKLF
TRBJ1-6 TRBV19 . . ATSDTVNSPLH
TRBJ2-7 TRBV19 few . ASSGIRRGSYEQY
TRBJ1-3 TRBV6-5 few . ASSYSGQGNTIY
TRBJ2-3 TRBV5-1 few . ASSSPGREHLTDTQY
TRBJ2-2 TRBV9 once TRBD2 ASTISGDAGELF
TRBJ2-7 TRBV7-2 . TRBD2 ASSFTSDGEQY
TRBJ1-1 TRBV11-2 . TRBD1 ASSMGQGARTEAF
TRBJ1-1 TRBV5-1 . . ASSLMATMNTEAF
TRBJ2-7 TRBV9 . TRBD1 ASSPLGDSAYEQY
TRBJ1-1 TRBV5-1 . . ASSPTGSNTEAF
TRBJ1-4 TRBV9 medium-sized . ASNQQGANEKLF
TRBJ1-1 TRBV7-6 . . ASSFGRTNTEAF
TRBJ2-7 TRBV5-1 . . ASSVIQGSDEQY
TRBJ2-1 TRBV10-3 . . AISESTNGEQF
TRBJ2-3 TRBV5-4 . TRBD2 ASAGGGPDTQY
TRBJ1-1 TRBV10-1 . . ASSESGGSEAF
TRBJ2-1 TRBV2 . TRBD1 ASSPGQGAYEQF
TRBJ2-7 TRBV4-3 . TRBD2 ASSQTSGGSYEQY
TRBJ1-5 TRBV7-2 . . ASSLAPQFYQPQH
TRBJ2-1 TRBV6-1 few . ASSDPGQAAYNEQF
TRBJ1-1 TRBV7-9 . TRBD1 ASSSLGQVSEAF
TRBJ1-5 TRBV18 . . ASSPSLDQPQH
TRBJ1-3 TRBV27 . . ASSFTGGNTIY
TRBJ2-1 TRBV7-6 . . ASSSPDVRYNEQF
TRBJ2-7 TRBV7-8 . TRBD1 ASSWAGTGAYEQY
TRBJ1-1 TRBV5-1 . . ASSGATGNTEAF
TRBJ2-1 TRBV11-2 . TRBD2 ASSLGPSGVDFEQF
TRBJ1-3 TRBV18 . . ASSPTGIDTIY
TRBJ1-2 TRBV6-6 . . ASKEQGGGYT